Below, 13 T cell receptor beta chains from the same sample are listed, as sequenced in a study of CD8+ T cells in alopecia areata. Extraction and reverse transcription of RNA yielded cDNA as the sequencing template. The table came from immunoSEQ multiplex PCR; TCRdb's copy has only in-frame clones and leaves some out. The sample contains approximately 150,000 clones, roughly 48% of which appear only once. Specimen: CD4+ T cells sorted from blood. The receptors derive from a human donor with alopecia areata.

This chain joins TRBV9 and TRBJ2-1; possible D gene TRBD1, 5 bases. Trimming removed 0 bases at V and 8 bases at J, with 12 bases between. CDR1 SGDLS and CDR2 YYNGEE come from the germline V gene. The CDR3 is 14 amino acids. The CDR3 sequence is CASSVAPGYDEQFF. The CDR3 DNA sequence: TGTGCCAGCAGCGTAGCTCCAGGGTACGATGAGCAGTTCTTC. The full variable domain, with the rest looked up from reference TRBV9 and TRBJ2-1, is DSGVTQTPKHLITATGQRVTLRCSPRSGDLSVYWYQQSLDQGLQFLIQYYNGEERAKGNILERFSAQQFPDLHSELNLSSLELGDSALYFCASSVAPGYDEQFFGPGTRLTVL.

The CDR3 here is CASGTLKEGEQYF. The CDR3 DNA reads TGTGCCAGCGGAACCCTCAAGGAGGGCGAGCAGTACTTC. The chain joins TRBV28 to TRBJ2-7; the D gene is possibly TRBD2 (6 bases). This CDR3 contains 13 residues. Germline CDR1 is MDHEN and CDR2 is SYDVKM. V lost 8 bases and J 6 bases, leaving 17 bases between the germline ends.

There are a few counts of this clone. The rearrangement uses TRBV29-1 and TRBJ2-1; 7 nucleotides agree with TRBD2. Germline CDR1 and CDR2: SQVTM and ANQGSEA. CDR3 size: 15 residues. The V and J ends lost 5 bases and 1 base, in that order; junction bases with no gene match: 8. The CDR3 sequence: CSVMGGGGSYNEQFF. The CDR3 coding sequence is TGCAGCGTTATGGGCGGGGGAGGTTCCTACAATGAGCAGTTCTTC.

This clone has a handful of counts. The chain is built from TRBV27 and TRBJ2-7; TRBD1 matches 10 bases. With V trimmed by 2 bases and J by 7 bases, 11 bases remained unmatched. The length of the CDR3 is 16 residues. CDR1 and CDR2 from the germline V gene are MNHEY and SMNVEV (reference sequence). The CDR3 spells CASSLPGQGRAREQYF. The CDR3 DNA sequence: TGTGCCAGCAGTTTACCGGGACAGGGGAGGGCGCGGGAGCAGTACTTC.

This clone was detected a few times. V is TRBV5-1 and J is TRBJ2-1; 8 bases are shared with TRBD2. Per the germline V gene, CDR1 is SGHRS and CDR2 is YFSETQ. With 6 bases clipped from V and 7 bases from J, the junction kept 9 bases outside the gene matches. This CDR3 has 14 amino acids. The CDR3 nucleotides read TGCGCCAGCACCCCAATAGCGGGACCGAATGAGCAGTTCTTC. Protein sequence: CASTPIAGPNEQFF.

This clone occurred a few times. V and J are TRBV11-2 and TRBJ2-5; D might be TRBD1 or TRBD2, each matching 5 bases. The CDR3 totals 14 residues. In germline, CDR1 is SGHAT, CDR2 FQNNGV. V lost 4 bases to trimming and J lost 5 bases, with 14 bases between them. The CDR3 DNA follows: TGTGCCAGCAGCTCGCCGGGACGGTGGGAGACCCAGTACTTC. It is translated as CASSSPGRWETQYF.

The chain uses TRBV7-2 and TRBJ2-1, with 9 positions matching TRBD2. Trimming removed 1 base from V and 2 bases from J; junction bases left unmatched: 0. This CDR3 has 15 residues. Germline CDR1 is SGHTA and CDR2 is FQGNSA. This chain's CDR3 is CASSLGGRAYNEQFF. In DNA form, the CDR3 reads TGTGCCAGCAGCTTAGGCGGGAGGGCCTACAATGAGCAGTTCTTC. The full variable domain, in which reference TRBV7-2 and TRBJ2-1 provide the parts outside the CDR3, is GAGVSQSPSNKVTEKGKDVELRCDPISGHTALYWYRQSLGQGLEFLIYFQGNSAPDKSGLPSDRFSAERTGGSVSTLTIQRTQQEDSAVYLCASSLGGRAYNEQFFGPGTRLTVL.

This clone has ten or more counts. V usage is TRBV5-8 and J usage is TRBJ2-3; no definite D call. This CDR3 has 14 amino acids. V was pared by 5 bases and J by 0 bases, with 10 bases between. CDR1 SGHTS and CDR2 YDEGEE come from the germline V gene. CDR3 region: CASRSMLSTDTQYF. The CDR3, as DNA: TGTGCCAGCAGGAGTATGCTTAGCACAGATACGCAGTATTTT.

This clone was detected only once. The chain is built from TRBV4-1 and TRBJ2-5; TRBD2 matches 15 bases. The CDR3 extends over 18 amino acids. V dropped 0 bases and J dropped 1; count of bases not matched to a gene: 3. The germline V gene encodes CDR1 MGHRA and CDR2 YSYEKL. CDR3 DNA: TGCGCCAGCAGCCAAGATCTGGGACTAGCGGGAGGCCAAGAGACCCAGTACTTC. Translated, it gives CASSQDLGLAGGQETQYF.

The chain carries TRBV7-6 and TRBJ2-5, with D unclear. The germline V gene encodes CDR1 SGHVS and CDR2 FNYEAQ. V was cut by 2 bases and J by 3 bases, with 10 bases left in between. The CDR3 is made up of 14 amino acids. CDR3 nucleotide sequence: TGTGCCAGCAGCTTATTCGGCAATAAAGAGACCCAGTACTTC. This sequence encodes CASSLFGNKETQYF.

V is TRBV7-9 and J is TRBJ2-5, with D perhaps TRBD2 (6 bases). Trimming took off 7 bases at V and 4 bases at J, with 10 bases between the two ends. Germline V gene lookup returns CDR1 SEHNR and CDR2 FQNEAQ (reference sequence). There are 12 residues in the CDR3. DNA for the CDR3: TGTGCCAGCATCGGGGGATCAGAGACCCAGTACTTC. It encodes CASIGGSETQYF.

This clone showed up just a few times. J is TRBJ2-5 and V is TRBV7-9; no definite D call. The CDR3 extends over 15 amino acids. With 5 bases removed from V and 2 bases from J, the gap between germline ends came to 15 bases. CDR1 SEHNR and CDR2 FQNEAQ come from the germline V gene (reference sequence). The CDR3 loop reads CASSQQTVVQETQYF. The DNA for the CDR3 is TGTGCCAGCAGCCAACAGACCGTAGTTCAAGAGACCCAGTACTTC.

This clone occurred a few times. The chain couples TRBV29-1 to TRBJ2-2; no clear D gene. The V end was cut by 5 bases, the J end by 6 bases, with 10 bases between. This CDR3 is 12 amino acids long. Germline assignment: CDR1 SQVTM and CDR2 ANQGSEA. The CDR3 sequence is CSVWALPGELFF. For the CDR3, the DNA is TGCAGCGTTTGGGCTCTCCCCGGGGAGCTGTTTTTT.